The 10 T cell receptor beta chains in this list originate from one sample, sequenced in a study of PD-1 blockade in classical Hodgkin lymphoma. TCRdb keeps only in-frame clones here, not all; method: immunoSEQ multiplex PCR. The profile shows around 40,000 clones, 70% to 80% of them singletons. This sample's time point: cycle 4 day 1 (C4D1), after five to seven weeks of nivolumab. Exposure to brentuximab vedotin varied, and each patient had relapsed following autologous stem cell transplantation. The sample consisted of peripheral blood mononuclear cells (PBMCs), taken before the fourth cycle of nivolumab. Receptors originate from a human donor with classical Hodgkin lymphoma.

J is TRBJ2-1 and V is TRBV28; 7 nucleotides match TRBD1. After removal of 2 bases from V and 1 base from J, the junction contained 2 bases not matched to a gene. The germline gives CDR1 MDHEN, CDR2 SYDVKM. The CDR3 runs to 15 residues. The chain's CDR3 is CASSLPGGSYNEQFF. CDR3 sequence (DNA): TGTGCCAGCAGTTTACCAGGGGGTTCCTACAATGAGCAGTTCTTC. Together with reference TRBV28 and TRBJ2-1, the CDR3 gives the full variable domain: DVKVTQSSRYLVKRTGEKVFLECVQDMDHENMFWYRQDPGLGLRLIYFSYDVKMKEKGDIPEGYSVSREKKERFSLILESASTNQTSMYLCASSLPGGSYNEQFFGPGTRLTVL.

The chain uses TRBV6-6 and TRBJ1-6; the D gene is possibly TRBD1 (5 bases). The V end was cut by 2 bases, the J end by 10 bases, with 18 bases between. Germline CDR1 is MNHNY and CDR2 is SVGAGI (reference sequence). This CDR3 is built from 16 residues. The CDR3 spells CASSYGSATGESPLHF. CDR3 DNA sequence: TGTGCCAGCAGTTACGGAAGCGCGACGGGGGAATCACCCCTCCACTTT.

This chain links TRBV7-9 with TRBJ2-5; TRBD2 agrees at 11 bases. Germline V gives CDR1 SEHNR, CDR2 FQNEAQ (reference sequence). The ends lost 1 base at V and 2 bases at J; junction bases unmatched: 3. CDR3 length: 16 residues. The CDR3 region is CASSLGASGGQETQYF. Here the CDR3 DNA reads TGTGCCAGCAGCTTAGGGGCTAGCGGGGGGCAAGAGACCCAGTACTTC.

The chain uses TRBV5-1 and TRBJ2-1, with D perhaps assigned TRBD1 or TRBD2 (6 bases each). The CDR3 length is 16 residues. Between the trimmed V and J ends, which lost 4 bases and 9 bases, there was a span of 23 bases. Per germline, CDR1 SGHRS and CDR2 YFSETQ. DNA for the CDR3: TGCGCCAGCAGCCCGTTTCTAGGGGGGCAAGTGATTGAGCAGTTCTTC. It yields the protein CASSPFLGGQVIEQFF.

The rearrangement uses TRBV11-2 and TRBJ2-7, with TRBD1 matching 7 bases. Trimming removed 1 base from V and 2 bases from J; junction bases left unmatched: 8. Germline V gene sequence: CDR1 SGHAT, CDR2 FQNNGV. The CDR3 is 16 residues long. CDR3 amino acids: CASSLGGQEITYEQYF. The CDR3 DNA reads TGTGCCAGCAGCTTAGGAGGACAGGAGATAACCTACGAGCAGTACTTC.

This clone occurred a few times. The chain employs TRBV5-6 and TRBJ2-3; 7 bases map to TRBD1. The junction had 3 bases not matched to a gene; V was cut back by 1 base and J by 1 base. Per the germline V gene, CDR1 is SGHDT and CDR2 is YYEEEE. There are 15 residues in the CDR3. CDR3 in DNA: TGTGCCAGCAGCTTGTTCCAGGGGGGCACAGATACGCAGTATTTT. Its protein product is CASSLFQGGTDTQYF. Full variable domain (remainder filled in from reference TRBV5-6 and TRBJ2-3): DAGVTQSPTHLIKTRGQQVTLRCSPKSGHDTVSWYQQALGQGPQFIFQYYEEEERQRGNFPDRFSGHQFPNYSSELNVNALLLGDSALYLCASSLFQGGTDTQYFGPGTRLTVL.

CDR3 coding DNA: TGTGCCAGCAGTTTAGGTGCCCCTAGCACAGATACGCAGTATTTT. It yields the protein CASSLGAPSTDTQYF. The J gene is TRBJ2-3, the V gene TRBV28; no clear D gene. This CDR3 spans 15 amino acids. Germline CDR1 MDHEN, CDR2 SYDVKM. Trimming shortened V by 2 bases and J by 0 bases, and 9 bases separated the two germline ends.

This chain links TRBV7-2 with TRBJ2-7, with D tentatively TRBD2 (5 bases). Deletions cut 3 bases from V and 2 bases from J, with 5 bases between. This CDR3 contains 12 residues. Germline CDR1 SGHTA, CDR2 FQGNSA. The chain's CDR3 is CASSFGAYEQYF. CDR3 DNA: TGTGCCAGCAGCTTCGGGGCCTACGAGCAGTACTTC.

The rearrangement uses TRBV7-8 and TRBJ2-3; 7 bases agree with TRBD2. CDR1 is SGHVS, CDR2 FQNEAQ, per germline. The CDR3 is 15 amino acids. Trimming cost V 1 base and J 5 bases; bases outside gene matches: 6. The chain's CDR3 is CASSLGLAVQDTQYF. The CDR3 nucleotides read TGTGCCAGCAGCTTAGGGCTAGCGGTGCAAGATACGCAGTATTTT.

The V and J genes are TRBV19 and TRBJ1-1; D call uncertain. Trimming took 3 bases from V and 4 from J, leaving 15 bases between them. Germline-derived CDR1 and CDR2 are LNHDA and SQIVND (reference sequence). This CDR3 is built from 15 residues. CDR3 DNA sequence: TGTGCCAGTAGTATTCCGGGCCCCCGTAGCACTGAAGCTTTCTTT. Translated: CASSIPGPRSTEAFF.